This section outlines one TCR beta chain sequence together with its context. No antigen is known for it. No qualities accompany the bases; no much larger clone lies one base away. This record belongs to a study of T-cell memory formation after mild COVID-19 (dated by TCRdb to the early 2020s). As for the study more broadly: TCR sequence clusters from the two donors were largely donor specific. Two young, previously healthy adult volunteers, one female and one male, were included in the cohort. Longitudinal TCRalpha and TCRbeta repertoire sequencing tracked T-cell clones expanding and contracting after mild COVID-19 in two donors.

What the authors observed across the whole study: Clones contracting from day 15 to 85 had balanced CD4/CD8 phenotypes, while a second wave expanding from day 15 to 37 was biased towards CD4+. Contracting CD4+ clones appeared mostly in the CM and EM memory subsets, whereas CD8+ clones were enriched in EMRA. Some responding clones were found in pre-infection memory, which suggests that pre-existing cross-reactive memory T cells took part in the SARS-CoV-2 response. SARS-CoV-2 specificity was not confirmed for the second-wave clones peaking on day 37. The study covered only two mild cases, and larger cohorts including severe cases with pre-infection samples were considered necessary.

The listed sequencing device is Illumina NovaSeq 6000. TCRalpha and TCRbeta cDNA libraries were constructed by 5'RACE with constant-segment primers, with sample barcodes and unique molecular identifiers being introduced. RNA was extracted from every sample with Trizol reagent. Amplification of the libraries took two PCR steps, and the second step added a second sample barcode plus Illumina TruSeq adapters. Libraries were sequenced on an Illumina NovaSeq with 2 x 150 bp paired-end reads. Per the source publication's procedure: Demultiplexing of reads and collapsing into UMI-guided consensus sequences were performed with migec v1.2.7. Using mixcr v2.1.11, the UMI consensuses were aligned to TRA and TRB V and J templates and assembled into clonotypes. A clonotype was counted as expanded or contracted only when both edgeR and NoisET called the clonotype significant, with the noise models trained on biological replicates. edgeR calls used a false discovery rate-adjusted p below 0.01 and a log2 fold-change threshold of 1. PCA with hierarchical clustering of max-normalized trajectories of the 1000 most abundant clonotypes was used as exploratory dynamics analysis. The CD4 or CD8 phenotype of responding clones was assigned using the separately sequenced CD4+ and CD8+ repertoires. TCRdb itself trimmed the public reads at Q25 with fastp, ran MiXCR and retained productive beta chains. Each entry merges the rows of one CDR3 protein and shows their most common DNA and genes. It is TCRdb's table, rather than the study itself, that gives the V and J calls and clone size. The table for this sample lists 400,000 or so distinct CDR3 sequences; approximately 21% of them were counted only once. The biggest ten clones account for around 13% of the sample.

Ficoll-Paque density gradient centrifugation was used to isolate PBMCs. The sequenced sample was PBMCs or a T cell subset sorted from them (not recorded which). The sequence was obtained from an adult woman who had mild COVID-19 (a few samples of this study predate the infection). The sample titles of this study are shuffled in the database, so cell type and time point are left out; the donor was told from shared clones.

The DNA sequence reads TGTGCCAGCAGTGAATATTCCCTAGCGGGAGCCCACGAGCAGTACTTC. Its coded protein is CASSEYSLAGAHEQYF. The V and J segments used are TRBV25-1 and TRBJ2-7; 10 central nucleotides agree with TRBD2. For this chain, trimming is 0 bases at the V end and 5 bases at the J end, and the number of junction bases without a gene match is 7. The cysteine opens and the phenylalanine closes a CDR3 of 16 amino acids. CDR3 DNA is the only sequence kept; it has 48 bases, read in frame from the first base. Based on the germline V gene, the CDR1 and CDR2 sequences are MGHDK and SYGVNS.